Listed below are T cell receptor beta chains from one sample, sequenced in a study of control samples from healthy donors and cancer patients. Method: immunoSEQ multiplex PCR; TCRdb's copy keeps in-frame clones and lacks some. The data contain just under 150,000 clones, more than 85% of them singletons. The source material was blood. The receptors were sampled from a man aged 30-40 years in good health. Both conserved end residues are part of each CDR3. The order of the fields is V gene, J gene, D gene, clone size, CDR3 protein, CDR3 DNA. A D gene is named only where the DNA matches it firmly. Size is omitted from some rows. Given values are once, few, many or a class for expanded clones.

V gene: TRBV5-4; J gene: TRBJ2-3; D gene: TRBD2; clone size: once; CDR3 protein: CASSLGLAGVADTQYF; CDR3 DNA: TGTGCCAGCAGCTTGGGGCTAGCGGGGGTGGCAGATACGCAGTATTTT
V gene: TRBV7-2; J gene: TRBJ2-7; D gene: -; clone size: -; CDR3 protein: CASRQGREQYF; CDR3 DNA: TGTGCCAGCAGGCAGGGTAGAGAGCAGTACTTC
V gene: TRBV29-1; J gene: TRBJ2-2; D gene: -; clone size: -; CDR3 protein: CSVDGTGTPTGELFF; CDR3 DNA: TGCAGCGTTGATGGAACCGGGACACCAACCGGGGAGCTGTTTTTT
V gene: TRBV27; J gene: TRBJ1-5; D gene: TRBD1; clone size: once; CDR3 protein: CASSSRQGSNQPQHF; CDR3 DNA: TGTGCCAGCAGTTCTCGACAGGGTAGCAATCAGCCCCAGCATTTT
V gene: TRBV10-3; J gene: TRBJ2-3; D gene: TRBD2; clone size: -; CDR3 protein: CASRVTRTSGETDTQYF; CDR3 DNA: TGTGCCAGCAGAGTGACCAGGACTAGCGGGGAAACAGATACGCAGTATTTT
V gene: TRBV29-1; J gene: TRBJ1-2; D gene: -; clone size: once; CDR3 protein: CSVDRDFSGYTF; CDR3 DNA: TGCAGCGTTGATCGGGATTTTAGCGGCTACACCTTC
V gene: TRBV24-1; J gene: TRBJ2-3; D gene: -; clone size: -; CDR3 protein: CATSDPGDGSTDTQYF; CDR3 DNA: TGTGCCACCAGTGACCCCGGTGACGGGAGCACAGATACGCAGTATTTT
V gene: TRBV11-2; J gene: TRBJ2-2; D gene: TRBD2; clone size: once; CDR3 protein: CASSAVGGLTGELFF; CDR3 DNA: TGTGCCAGCAGTGCCGTCGGGGGACTAACCGGGGAGCTGTTTTTT
V gene: TRBV15; J gene: TRBJ1-5; D gene: TRBD1; clone size: -; CDR3 protein: CATTLGTGGGQPQHF; CDR3 DNA: TGTGCCACCACCCTAGGGACAGGGGGTGGTCAGCCCCAGCATTTT
V gene: TRBV6-5; J gene: TRBJ1-1; D gene: -; clone size: -; CDR3 protein: CASSFHSGTATEAFF; CDR3 DNA: TGTGCCAGCAGTTTCCATTCAGGGACGGCCACTGAAGCTTTCTTT
V gene: TRBV21-1; J gene: TRBJ1-4; D gene: -; clone size: once; CDR3 protein: CASSKRGTGSRKKLFF; CDR3 DNA: TGTGCCAGCAGCAAACGGGGGACAGGGTCAAGGAAAAAACTGTTTTTT
V gene: TRBV7-3; J gene: TRBJ2-7; D gene: TRBD1; clone size: -; CDR3 protein: CASSVDRDYEQYF; CDR3 DNA: TGTGCCAGCAGCGTCGACAGGGACTACGAGCAGTACTTC
V gene: TRBV28; J gene: TRBJ1-5; D gene: -; clone size: -; CDR3 protein: CASSLGQGRWQPQHF; CDR3 DNA: TGTGCCAGCAGTTTAGGGCAGGGAAGATGGCAGCCCCAGCATTTT
V gene: TRBV4-1; J gene: TRBJ2-3; D gene: TRBD2; clone size: -; CDR3 protein: CASSSLLASTDTQYF; CDR3 DNA: TGCGCCAGCAGCTCCCTACTAGCGAGCACAGATACGCAGTATTTT
V gene: TRBV9; J gene: TRBJ2-3; D gene: -; clone size: -; CDR3 protein: CASSVVVAGSSTDTQYF; CDR3 DNA: TGTGCCAGCAGCGTAGTGGTGGCGGGCAGTAGCACAGATACGCAGTATTTT
V gene: TRBV18; J gene: TRBJ1-1; D gene: TRBD1; clone size: -; CDR3 protein: CASSPGQTNTEAFF; CDR3 DNA: TGTGCCAGCTCACCGGGACAGACGAACACTGAAGCTTTCTTT
V gene: TRBV7-9; J gene: TRBJ2-3; D gene: -; clone size: -; CDR3 protein: CASSAPVKNSTDTQYF; CDR3 DNA: TGTGCCAGCAGCGCGCCAGTGAAAAATAGCACAGATACGCAGTATTTT
V gene: TRBV13; J gene: TRBJ1-4; D gene: -; clone size: -; CDR3 protein: CASSLRLGGEKLFF; CDR3 DNA: TGTGCCAGCAGCTTACGGTTGGGTGGGGAAAAACTGTTTTTT
V gene: TRBV10-3; J gene: TRBJ1-6; D gene: TRBD1; clone size: -; CDR3 protein: CAISEPTGTGNSPLHF; CDR3 DNA: TGTGCCATCAGCGAGCCGACAGGGACTGGGAATTCACCCCTCCACTTT
V gene: TRBV19; J gene: TRBJ1-2; D gene: -; clone size: -; CDR3 protein: CASTHQVANYGYTF; CDR3 DNA: TGTGCCAGTACCCACCAGGTCGCTAACTATGGCTACACCTTC
V gene: TRBV6-6; J gene: TRBJ2-5; D gene: TRBD1; clone size: -; CDR3 protein: CASSLRATGGGQETQYF; CDR3 DNA: TGTGCCAGCAGTCTAAGGGCTACAGGGGGTGGGCAAGAGACCCAGTACTTC
V gene: TRBV27; J gene: TRBJ1-2; D gene: -; clone size: -; CDR3 protein: CASSYDSTMGGYTF; CDR3 DNA: TGTGCCAGCAGTTACGACAGCACGATGGGTGGCTACACCTTC
V gene: TRBV3-1/TRBV3-2; J gene: TRBJ1-6; D gene: -; clone size: -; CDR3 protein: CASSQRQDGNSPLHF; CDR3 DNA: TGTGCCAGCAGCCAAAGACAGGACGGGAATTCACCCCTCCACTTT
V gene: TRBV5-1; J gene: TRBJ1-1; D gene: -; clone size: -; CDR3 protein: CASSLSGARMNTEAFF; CDR3 DNA: TGCGCCAGCAGCTTGTCCGGGGCCCGAATGAACACTGAAGCTTTCTTT
V gene: TRBV2; J gene: TRBJ2-1; D gene: -; clone size: few; CDR3 protein: CASSEINEQFF; CDR3 DNA: TGTGCCAGCAGTGAGATCAATGAGCAGTTCTTC
V gene: TRBV5-4; J gene: TRBJ1-4; D gene: -; clone size: -; CDR3 protein: CASSQSGRKISEKLFF; CDR3 DNA: TGTGCCAGCAGCCAGTCGGGACGGAAAATATCAGAAAAACTGTTTTTT
V gene: TRBV6-1; J gene: TRBJ2-3; D gene: -; clone size: -; CDR3 protein: CASSEADTQYF; CDR3 DNA: TGTGCCAGCAGTGAAGCAGATACGCAGTATTTT
V gene: TRBV3-1/TRBV3-2; J gene: TRBJ2-7; D gene: -; clone size: -; CDR3 protein: CASSQVHEQYF; CDR3 DNA: TGTGCCAGCAGCCAAGTCCACGAGCAGTACTTC
V gene: TRBV28; J gene: TRBJ1-6; D gene: -; clone size: -; CDR3 protein: CASNPAGKGSPLHF; CDR3 DNA: TGTGCCAGCAATCCGGCCGGGAAAGGGTCACCCCTCCACTTT
V gene: TRBV19; J gene: TRBJ2-5; D gene: TRBD1; clone size: -; CDR3 protein: CASSYGQGAPETQYF; CDR3 DNA: TGTGCCAGTAGTTACGGACAGGGAGCCCCAGAGACCCAGTACTTC
V gene: TRBV7-9; J gene: TRBJ2-3; D gene: -; clone size: -; CDR3 protein: CASSPRGTQDQDTQYF; CDR3 DNA: TGTGCCAGCAGCCCTAGGGGGACTCAAGATCAAGATACGCAGTATTTT